Listed here is a single T cell receptor (beta chain). 60 Vbeta and 13 Jbeta primers were used in PCR. Repertoires were generated with immunoSEQ multiplex PCR, while TCRdb's copy carries only in-frame clones and drops some. The data hold about 140,000 clones, with roughly 80% observed a single time. The CDR3 has 16 amino acids. V shed 2 bases, J shed 7 bases, and the junction held 8 bases outside the gene matches. Per germline, CDR1 SGHVS and CDR2 FQNEAQ. These data come from a study of cytomegalovirus exposure and HLA in healthy donors. The sequenced sample was PBMCs. This TCR was recovered from a woman aged 25 to 39 in good health and CMV-seronegative. This chain uses TRBV7-8 with TRBJ2-4, with 10 bases aligning to TRBD1. CDR3 coding DNA: TGTGCCAGCAGCTTATCAGTGCGACAGGGGGCGAACATTCAGTACTTC. It specifies CASSLSVRQGANIQYF.